This TCR beta chain was sequenced for a study of cytomegalovirus exposure and HLA in healthy donors. The wider study: Most donors, approximately 82% of approximately 400 genotyped, fell in the Caucasian-associated ancestry cluster. Study-wide results and limits: Later on, a genetic analysis was performed. It linked a missense variant in DCLRE1C with V- and J-gene trimming of TCR beta. CMV serostatus alone was available as immune exposure information.

Primers for the PCR totalled 60 Vbeta and 13 Jbeta. The repertoire was sequenced with immunoSEQ multiplex PCR; TCRdb's copy has only in-frame clones and lacks some. Of over 85,000 clones in the sample, more than 60% were seen once. Concerning this clone itself: Its specificity is unknown.

Germline loops: CDR1 SGHRS, CDR2 YFSETQ. V lost 4 bases and J lost 3, with 16 bases in between. The CDR3 is 15 residues long. The specimen sequenced was PBMCs. This clonotype was sampled from a man aged 30-40 years in good health and CMV-seropositive. The chain uses TRBV5-1 and TRBJ1-1; no definite D call. CDR3 in amino acids: CASSRGMGKDTEAFF. The CDR3 DNA follows: TGCGCCAGCAGCCGGGGAATGGGGAAGGACACTGAAGCTTTCTTT.